These 25 T cell receptor beta chains were sequenced from one sample in a study of technical replicates of blood from a few donors. Sequenced by immunoSEQ multiplex PCR; TCRdb stores in-frame clones only, minus some. The sample shows some 76,000 clones, approximately 94% of them seen only once. Material: T cells isolated from PBMCs. These receptor sequences come from a human donor in good health.

This rearrangement joins TRBV29-1 to TRBJ1-2; weak D call: TRBD1 (6 bases). V was clipped by 4 bases and J by 3 bases, with 12 bases between them. Germline values: CDR1 SQVTM, CDR2 ANQGSEA. The CDR3 is 13 amino acids. CDR3 in DNA: TGCAGCGTTGCGAGGGGGAGCGACTATGGCTACACCTTC. Protein: CSVARGSDYGYTF. Complete variable domain (other parts from reference TRBV29-1 and TRBJ1-2): SAVISQKPSRDICQRGTSLTIQCQVDSQVTMMFWYRQQPGQSLTLIATANQGSEATYESGFVIDKFPISRPNLTFSTLTVSNMSPEDSSIYLCSVARGSDYGYTFGSGTRLTVV.

The chain joins TRBV7-2 to TRBJ2-7; D not certain. Germline V CDR1 and CDR2: SGHTA, FQGNSA. The CDR3 sequence is 16 residues long. V gave up 5 bases and J gave up 2 bases, with 19 bases separating them. The CDR3, as DNA: TGTGCCAGCAGCCTACCCGTCCGCGGATTAACCTACGAGCAGTACTTC. Translated, it gives CASSLPVRGLTYEQYF.

The V call is TRBV27, the J call TRBJ2-1, with 9 bases matching TRBD1. Germline V lookup: CDR1 MNHEY, CDR2 SMNVEV (reference sequence). Trimming removed 2 bases from V and 2 bases from J; junction bases left unmatched: 4. The CDR3 is made up of 16 amino acids. Here the CDR3 DNA reads TGTGCCAGCAGTTTAGGGACAGGGTATACCTACAATGAGCAGTTCTTC. Protein sequence: CASSLGTGYTYNEQFF.

The chain employs TRBV4-1 and TRBJ2-7; TRBD2 aligns across 7 bases. V shed 0 bases and J 1 base; nucleotides not matched to a gene: 18. The CDR3 has 20 residues. Germline V gene lookup returns CDR1 MGHRA and CDR2 YSYEKL. This CDR3 is CASSQERKRMLGGRSYEQYF. The CDR3 DNA follows: TGCGCCAGCAGCCAAGAGCGGAAGCGAATGTTGGGCGGGAGATCCTACGAGCAGTACTTC.

The V and J genes are TRBV28 and TRBJ1-5; 11 nucleotides match TRBD1. CDR3 length: 16 residues. V trimming: 4 bases; J trimming: 5 bases; junction bases outside the gene matches: 7. Germline loops: CDR1 MDHEN, CDR2 SYDVKM. For the CDR3, the DNA is TGTGCCAGCAGTTCAAATGGACAGGGGGCGGATCAGCCCCAGCATTTT. Its protein is CASSSNGQGADQPQHF.

The rearrangement links TRBV15 to TRBJ2-2; a weak D match, TRBD1 (5 bases). The ends were cut back, 1 base at V and 5 bases at J, with 11 bases in the middle. Germline V gives CDR1 LNHNV, CDR2 YYDKDF (reference sequence). The CDR3 runs to 15 residues. The CDR3 nucleotides are TGTGCCACCAGCAGAGTTGGGGCGTATACCGGGGAGCTGTTTTTT. Residues: CATSRVGAYTGELFF.

The CDR3 is CASSTGDNTEAFF. The CDR3 DNA is TGCGCCAGCAGCACTGGAGATAACACTGAAGCTTTCTTT. V is TRBV5-1 and J is TRBJ1-1; D not certain. CDR1 and CDR2 (germline): SGHRS, YFSETQ. The CDR3 totals 13 residues. V lost 4 bases and J lost 2, with 9 bases in between.

The chain couples TRBV6-1 to TRBJ1-5, with TRBD1 matching 7 bases. Unmatched junction bases numbered 8, after V lost 5 bases and J lost 7 bases. This CDR3 has 14 residues. Per the germline V gene, CDR1 is MNHNS and CDR2 is SASEGT. CDR3 DNA: TGTGCCAGCAGTACGACAGGGAGGCACCAGCCCCAGCATTTT. It translates to CASSTTGRHQPQHF.

The chain combines TRBV27 with TRBJ2-1; D call uncertain. Germline V gives CDR1 MNHEY, CDR2 SMNVEV (reference sequence). V lost 6 bases to trimming and J lost 2 bases, with 8 bases between them. The CDR3 is made up of 13 amino acids. CDR3 sequence reads: CASSPDTYNEQFF. CDR3 in DNA: TGTGCCAGCAGCCCAGACACCTACAATGAGCAGTTCTTC.

This clone occurred once. The chain is built from TRBV9 and TRBJ2-7; 8 nucleotides align to TRBD2. V gave up 4 bases and J gave up 4 bases; unmatched junction bases: 13. Germline V gene lookup returns CDR1 SGDLS and CDR2 YYNGEE. The length of the CDR3 is 16 residues. The CDR3 here is CASSPTGGGAPYEQYF. The DNA of the CDR3 is TGTGCCAGCAGCCCCACCGGGGGGGGCGCCCCGTACGAGCAGTACTTC.

The V gene is TRBV5-1, the J gene TRBJ1-2; unclear D gene. Germline V gene data show CDR1 as SGHRS and CDR2 as YFSETQ. This CDR3 comprises 13 residues. V was pared by 4 bases and J by 4 bases, with 11 bases between. In nucleotides, the CDR3 is TGCGCCAGCAGCGATCCGGTCCTCTATGGCTACACCTTC. Its protein product is CASSDPVLYGYTF.

The chain has TRBV20-1 and TRBJ2-7; perhaps TRBD1 as D (5 bases). CDR1 DFQATT and CDR2 SNEGSKA come from the germline V gene (reference sequence). The CDR3 runs 11 residues. The V gene lost 4 bases and the J gene lost 2 bases, with 6 bases spanning the gap. CDR3 sequence (DNA): TGCAGTGCTACGACAGCCTACGAGCAGTACTTC. This sequence encodes CSATTAYEQYF.

The gene calls are TRBV5-4 and TRBJ1-5; TRBD1 matches 9 bases. The CDR3 consists of 15 residues. V lost 0 bases, J lost 2 bases, and 0 bases stayed unmatched. Per germline, CDR1 SGHNT and CDR2 YYREEE (reference sequence). The CDR3 spells CASSLGTGGNQPQHF. CDR3 sequence (DNA): TGTGCCAGCAGCTTGGGGACAGGGGGCAATCAGCCCCAGCATTTT. Variable domain in full (rest from reference TRBV5-4 and TRBJ1-5): ETGVTQSPTHLIKTRGQQVTLRCSSQSGHNTVSWYQQALGQGPQFIFQYYREEENGRGNFPPRFSGLQFPNYSSELNVNALELDDSALYLCASSLGTGGNQPQHFGDGTRLSIL.

V is TRBV4-1 and J is TRBJ2-1, with D unclear. The CDR3 runs to 13 residues. Trimming shortened V by 5 bases and J by 8 bases, and 13 bases separated the two germline ends. Germline V lookup: CDR1 MGHRA, CDR2 YSYEKL. CDR3 nucleotides: TGCGCCAGCAGCAAAGCTATGAGCTATGAGCAGTTCTTC. It encodes CASSKAMSYEQFF.

V usage is TRBV25-1 and J usage is TRBJ1-5, with a possible D match to TRBD1 (6 bases). CDR3 size: 14 residues. The V end was cut by 3 bases, the J end by 5 bases, with 11 bases between. Germline CDR1 MGHDK, CDR2 SYGVNS. The CDR3, as DNA: TGTGCCAGCAGTGATACACAGGGTTATCAGCCCCAGCATTTT. It is translated as CASSDTQGYQPQHF.

The CDR3 DNA reads as TGTGCCAGTAGTATCGGAGACCCCAGCAATCAGCCCCAGCATTTT. Its translation: CASSIGDPSNQPQHF. The chain employs TRBV19 and TRBJ1-5; no firm D call. CDR1 and CDR2 from the germline V gene are LNHDA and SQIVND (reference sequence). V was clipped by 3 bases and J by 1 base, with 10 bases between them. The CDR3 runs 15 residues.

The V call is TRBV30, the J call TRBJ2-7; D perhaps matches TRBD2 (6 bases). The CDR3 contains 14 residues. The germline gives CDR1 GTSNPN, CDR2 SVGIG (reference sequence). Trimming left V 4 bases short and J 3 bases short, with 16 bases between. The CDR3 coding sequence is TGTGCCTGGACCTTCCGGGACTCCGGCTACGAGCAGTACTTC. This encodes CAWTFRDSGYEQYF.

CDR3 in amino acids: CASSARVSYEQYF. The DNA for the CDR3 is TGTGCCAGCAGTGCCAGGGTCTCCTACGAGCAGTACTTC. The chain has TRBV2 and TRBJ2-7; maybe TRBD1 (5 bases). V was pared by 4 bases and J by 0 bases, with 7 bases between. The germline V gene encodes CDR1 SNHLY and CDR2 FYNNEI. This CDR3 region has 13 residues.

Here the CDR3 reads CASTVGTSGSYEQYF. The CDR3, as DNA: TGTGCCAGCACCGTGGGGACTAGCGGGAGTTACGAGCAGTACTTC. The chain employs TRBV7-9 and TRBJ2-7, with 14 bases matching TRBD2. V dropped 7 bases and J dropped 4; count of bases not matched to a gene: 6. This CDR3 comprises 15 residues. Germline assignment: CDR1 SEHNR and CDR2 FQNEAQ (reference sequence).

The table lists this clone with a count of one. The rearrangement joins TRBV7-9 to TRBJ2-7, with D tentatively TRBD1 (5 bases). There are 13 residues in the CDR3. The V end was cut by 5 bases, the J end by 7 bases, with 15 bases between. In germline, CDR1 is SEHNR, CDR2 FQNEAQ (reference sequence). The chain's CDR3 is CASSPRASLEQYF. CDR3 sequence (DNA): TGTGCCAGCAGCCCCAGGGCTTCATTAGAGCAGTACTTC.

The chain couples TRBV27 to TRBJ1-5, with D unresolved. CDR1 and CDR2 (germline): MNHEY, SMNVEV (reference sequence). Trimming pared 2 bases from V and 7 bases from J, leaving 9 bases between. The CDR3 extends over 13 amino acids. CDR3 region: CASSLMLRQPQHF. Written as DNA, the CDR3 is TGTGCCAGCAGTTTAATGCTACGGCAGCCCCAGCATTTT.

The rearrangement joins TRBV19 to TRBJ2-2; weak D call: TRBD2 (6 bases). V was trimmed by 3 bases and J by 4 bases, leaving 15 bases between them. The CDR3 is 16 residues long. Germline lookup yields CDR1 LNHDA and CDR2 SQIVND (reference sequence). The DNA of the CDR3 is TGTGCCAGTAGTATGTCAATAGCGGATAGCACCGGGGAGCTGTTTTTT. Translated, it gives CASSMSIADSTGELFF.

This clone was detected only a few times. The gene calls are TRBV30 and TRBJ1-1; a weak D match, TRBD1 (5 bases). The CDR3 is 14 amino acids. V gave up 2 bases and J gave up 3 bases, with 13 bases separating them. Germline V gene lookup returns CDR1 GTSNPN and CDR2 SVGIG (reference sequence). CDR3 sequence: CAWSKGPGYTEAFF. DNA of the CDR3: TGTGCCTGGAGTAAGGGGCCAGGTTACACTGAAGCTTTCTTT.

The chain employs TRBV27 and TRBJ1-5; no definite D call. The V gene's germline CDR1 is MNHEY and CDR2 SMNVEV (reference sequence). V was trimmed by 2 bases and J by 9 bases, leaving 11 bases between them. The CDR3 spans 13 residues. The CDR3 loop reads CASSLGRTRPQHF. Written as DNA, the CDR3 is TGTGCCAGCAGTTTAGGGCGGACTAGGCCCCAGCATTTT.

This clone was recorded once. The chain uses TRBV28 and TRBJ2-3; 8 bases agree with TRBD2. This CDR3 is built from 15 residues. Germline values: CDR1 MDHEN, CDR2 SYDVKM. The V segment lost 2 bases and the J segment 4 bases; nucleotides outside the gene matches: 5. CDR3 bases: TGTGCCAGCAGTTTAGAGCGGGAGCTTCCAGATACGCAGTATTTT. Translation: CASSLERELPDTQYF.